This record concerns one T cell receptor beta chain sequence. TCRdb's copy holds only in-frame clones and misses some; the assay was immunoSEQ multiplex PCR. Among approximately 300,000 clones, roughly 90% were seen once, and the ten largest hold 3% to 5%. The CDR3 sequence is 15 residues long. The V gene's germline CDR1 is SGDLS and CDR2 YYNGEE. V shed 2 bases, J shed 5 bases, and the junction held 6 bases outside the gene matches. The source of the sample is a study of blood T cell repertoires in COVID-19. The TCR comes from a woman aged 25 to 39 who had been exposed to COVID-19. This chain uses TRBV9 with TRBJ2-3, with 9 positions matching TRBD1. The sequenced sample was PBMCs or T cells enriched from blood (not recorded which). CDR3 nucleotides: TGTGCCAGCAGCGTCACAGGGGGCGGAGGAGATACGCAGTATTTT. Translated, it gives CASSVTGGGGDTQYF.